The next 32 T cell receptor beta chains were all read from a single sample in a study of control samples from healthy donors and cancer patients. Profiling relied on immunoSEQ multiplex PCR, and the TCRdb table lists in-frame clones only, not all of them. There are 150,000 to 200,000 clones in the sample; 90% to 95% occur only once, and more than 1.1% lies in the top ten. Sequenced material: blood. Receptors originate from a woman aged 18-29 years in good health.

V and J are TRBV21-1 and TRBJ1-2; the table's D call, TRBD1, has no DNA check behind it. TRBV21-1 is flagged as a pseudogene. This CDR3 contains 14 residues. The CDR3 spells CASSNRGLVYGYTF. In nucleotides, the CDR3 is TGTGCCAGCAGCAACAGGGGGCTGGTCTATGGCTACACCTTC.

The V gene is TRBV3-1 (or the pseudogene TRBV3-2), the J gene TRBJ1-2; D unclear. The germline V and J ends were trimmed by 2 bases and 5 bases, with 6 bases remaining between them. The CDR3 extends over 12 amino acids. Germline V gives CDR1 LGHDT, CDR2 YNNKEL (reference sequence). The CDR3: CASSQSGYGYTF. Here the CDR3 DNA reads TGTGCCAGCAGCCAATCGGGATATGGCTACACCTTC.

V is TRBV18 and J is TRBJ1-4; D gene uncertain. With 0 bases removed from V and 0 bases from J, the gap between germline ends came to 2 bases. The CDR3 runs 14 residues. Germline CDR1 KGHSH, CDR2 LQKENI. The CDR3 protein is CASSPPSTNEKLFF. CDR3 coding DNA: TGTGCCAGCTCACCACCATCAACTAATGAAAAACTGTTTTTT.

Details on this clone: Other DNA sequences in the sample encode the same CDR3. This chain uses TRBV18 with TRBJ1-1, with D unresolved. The CDR3 consists of 13 residues. Trimming left V 3 bases short and J 1 base short, with 6 bases between. The V gene's germline CDR1 is KGHSH and CDR2 LQKENI. The CDR3 DNA sequence: TGTGCCAGCTCACCGCCGGGGAACACTGAAGCTTTCTTT. This gives the protein CASSPPGNTEAFF.

The rearrangement links TRBV5-1 to TRBJ1-2; D is perhaps TRBD1 (5 bases). This CDR3 contains 14 residues. Trimming took 5 bases from V and 3 from J, leaving 14 bases between them. Germline assignment: CDR1 SGHRS and CDR2 YFSETQ. The DNA of the CDR3 is TGCGCCAGCAGTCTAACAGGTGCGGACTATGGCTACACCTTC. Translating it yields CASSLTGADYGYTF.

The count of this clone is one. This chain links TRBV4-2 with TRBJ1-2; TRBD1 agrees at 9 bases. V shed 7 bases and J 6 bases; nucleotides not matched to a gene: 9. CDR1 LGHNA and CDR2 YNFKEQ come from the germline V gene. There are 14 residues in the CDR3. The CDR3 reads CASTPQDRGDGYTF. In DNA form, the CDR3 reads TGTGCCAGCACCCCACAGGACAGGGGCGATGGCTACACCTTC.

The count of this clone is one. This clone may be a read error of a much larger clone one base away. The CDR3 here is CVSSQGRGDRTYEQYF. For the CDR3, the DNA is TGCGTCAGCAGCCAGGGCAGGGGTGACCGCACCTACGAGCAGTACTTC. J is TRBJ2-7 and V is TRBV4-1; TRBD1 is a possible D gene (6 bases). The CDR3 covers 16 residues. The V gene's germline CDR1 is MGHRA and CDR2 YSYEKL.

This clone occurred once. V and J are TRBV2 and TRBJ2-7; no firm D call. With 4 bases removed from V and 6 bases from J, the gap between germline ends came to 19 bases. Germline CDR1 is SNHLY and CDR2 is FYNNEI. The length of the CDR3 is 15 residues. CDR3 DNA sequence: TGTGCCAGCAGTGGTGAACTCGGAGCAACACGCGAGCAGTACTTC. It yields the protein CASSGELGATREQYF.

The rearrangement links TRBV7-2 to TRBJ2-6; unclear D gene. This CDR3 is built from 15 residues. Trimming took 0 bases from V and 4 from J, leaving 7 bases between them. The germline V gene has CDR1 SGHTA and CDR2 FQGNSA. For the CDR3, the DNA is TGTGCCAGCAGCTTAGCCCCGGCCGGGGCCAACGTCCTGACTTTC. Amino acids: CASSLAPAGANVLTF.

The genes are TRBV2 and TRBJ1-5; D remains ambiguous. This CDR3 region has 15 residues. The V end was cut by 2 bases, the J end by 0 bases, with 8 bases between. CDR1 is SNHLY, CDR2 FYNNEI, per germline. CDR3 residues: CASSERVYSNQPQHF. For the CDR3, the DNA is TGTGCCAGCAGTGAAAGGGTATATAGCAATCAGCCCCAGCATTTT.

The chain combines TRBV4-1 with TRBJ2-7; 7 bases fit TRBD1. The CDR3 has 15 residues. The trim removed 3 bases at V and 0 bases at J, leaving 5 bases unmatched. CDR1 MGHRA and CDR2 YSYEKL come from the germline V gene. The CDR3 loop reads CASSHPGTVSYEQYF. Here the CDR3 DNA reads TGCGCCAGCAGCCACCCCGGGACAGTCTCCTACGAGCAGTACTTC.

The V gene is TRBV13, the J gene TRBJ2-1, with D unclear. CDR1 PRHDT and CDR2 FYEKMQ come from the germline V gene (reference sequence). The V end was cut by 3 bases, the J end by 0 bases, with 6 bases between. This CDR3 is 14 amino acids long. In nucleotides, the CDR3 is TGTGCCAGCAGCTTCTTGAGCTCCTACAATGAGCAGTTCTTC. Its protein product is CASSFLSSYNEQFF.

This clone was observed a handful of times. The genes are TRBV7-2 and TRBJ1-6, with 8 nucleotides matching TRBD1. The trim removed 5 bases at V and 9 bases at J, leaving 9 bases unmatched. Germline CDR1 is SGHTA and CDR2 is FQGNSA. The CDR3 consists of 15 residues. The CDR3 sequence is CASSTGQALSSPLHF. For the CDR3, the DNA is TGTGCCAGCAGCACGGGACAGGCCCTCAGTTCACCCCTCCACTTT.

V gene TRBV19 combines with J gene TRBJ1-2, with D uncertain. Trimming stripped 9 bases from V and 4 bases from J, with 18 bases between. Germline CDR1 reads LNHDA; CDR2 reads SQIVND (reference sequence). CDR3 size: 14 residues. In DNA, the CDR3 is TGTGCCAGCTCGTGGGAGTTCTCATCCTATGGCTACACCTTC. Protein sequence: CASSWEFSSYGYTF.

The chain uses TRBV7-8 and TRBJ1-2, with TRBD1 as a possible D gene (5 bases). Germline V gene sequence: CDR1 SGHVS, CDR2 FQNEAQ. V was trimmed by 1 base and J by 3 bases, leaving 15 bases between them. The CDR3 has 16 amino acids. CDR3 sequence (DNA): TGTGCCAGCAGCTTAGTGCCGGGACGGCCCCACTATGGCTACACCTTC. Protein product: CASSLVPGRPHYGYTF.

The rearrangement uses TRBV6-2 or TRBV6-3 and TRBJ1-5; D may be TRBD1 (5 bases). Germline V lookup: CDR1 MNHEY, CDR2 SVGEGT. The CDR3 consists of 14 residues. The V gene lost 5 bases and the J gene lost 4 bases, with 12 bases spanning the gap. The CDR3 is CASSTGLRNQPQHF. CDR3 bases: TGTGCCAGCAGTACAGGTTTGAGGAATCAGCCCCAGCATTTT.

This clone was observed a handful of times. The DNA is left out, because the CDR3 cannot be placed on it with certainty; the CDR3 is given as TCRdb lists it. The V call is TRBV5-4, the J call TRBJ2-2; the table names TRBD2, a call not compared with the DNA. Germline CDR1 and CDR2: SGHNT and YYREEE (reference sequence). Inclusive of both ends, the CDR3 amounts to 14 amino acids. The CDR3 spells CASTINLRAGELFF.

This sequence joins TRBV27 and TRBJ1-3; D gene ambiguous. Trimming cost V 5 bases and J 4 bases, with 9 bases left between them. Germline V lookup: CDR1 MNHEY, CDR2 SMNVEV (reference sequence). This CDR3 is 13 amino acids long. The CDR3 protein is CASSQRPGNTIYF. In nucleotides, the CDR3 is TGTGCCAGCAGTCAAAGACCGGGAAACACCATATATTTT.

The chain uses TRBV11-2 and TRBJ1-1, with D uncertain. Germline values: CDR1 SGHAT, CDR2 FQNNGV. The CDR3 is 13 residues long. The V end was cut by 1 base, the J end by 1 base, with 4 bases between. The CDR3 region has the DNA TGTGCCAGCAGCTTAGGGTGGAACACTGAAGCTTTCTTT. Residues: CASSLGWNTEAFF.

The chain is built from TRBV9 and TRBJ2-7; D remains ambiguous. The CDR3 is 14 residues long. In germline, CDR1 is SGDLS, CDR2 YYNGEE. Trimming removed 4 bases from V and 2 bases from J, with 13 bases in between. CDR3 nucleotides: TGTGCCAGCAGCCTCGACCCCGGAACCTACGAGCAGTACTTC. It yields the protein CASSLDPGTYEQYF.

V gene TRBV24-1 combines with J gene TRBJ1-2, with TRBD1 identical over 8 bases. The CDR3 loop spans 13 amino acids. The V and J ends lost 3 bases and 7 bases, in that order; junction bases with no gene match: 3. The V gene's germline CDR1 is KGHDR and CDR2 SFDVKD. Here the CDR3 DNA reads TGTGCCACCAGTGATACGGACAGGGCTGGCTACACCTTC. Translated: CATSDTDRAGYTF.

This chain joins TRBV3-1 (or the pseudogene TRBV3-2) and TRBJ1-1; no definite D call. The CDR3 length is 15 residues. Germline CDR1 is LGHDT and CDR2 is YNNKEL (reference sequence). The ends were cut back, 0 bases at V and 0 bases at J, with 8 bases in the middle. The CDR3 loop is CASSQESQLNTEAFF. As DNA, the CDR3 is TGTGCCAGCAGCCAAGAGTCCCAGCTGAACACTGAAGCTTTCTTT.

This clone has just a few counts. The rearrangement joins TRBV4-1 to TRBJ1-1; 8 bases align to TRBD1. Losses at the gene ends were 1 base for V and 7 bases for J; bases not matched to a gene: 8. This CDR3 is 15 amino acids long. Per the germline V gene, CDR1 is MGHRA and CDR2 is YSYEKL. The CDR3 loop is CASSQGQGPEGEAFF. Written as DNA, the CDR3 is TGCGCCAGCAGCCAAGGACAGGGGCCTGAGGGTGAAGCTTTCTTT.

The chain joins TRBV2 to TRBJ1-1; D might be TRBD1 (6 bases). Germline-derived CDR1 and CDR2 are SNHLY and FYNNEI. This CDR3 has 12 amino acids. With 3 bases removed from V and 8 bases from J, the gap between germline ends came to 10 bases. The CDR3 DNA sequence: TGTGCCAGCAGTGATAAACAGGGAGAAGCTTTCTTT. Its translation is CASSDKQGEAFF. Full variable domain (rest looked up from reference TRBV2 and TRBJ1-1): EPEVTQTPSHQVTQMGQEVILRCVPISNHLYFYWYRQILGQKVEFLVSFYNNEISEKSEIFDDQFSVERPDGSNFTLKIRSTKLEDSAMYFCASSDKQGEAFFGQGTRLTVV.

The V and J genes are TRBV5-1 and TRBJ1-1; D is uncertain. Germline V lookup: CDR1 SGHRS, CDR2 YFSETQ. The CDR3 consists of 14 residues. The V and J ends lost 0 bases and 0 bases respectively, with 6 bases between them. CDR3 protein: CASSLELLNTEAFF. CDR3 bases: TGCGCCAGCAGCTTGGAACTTTTGAACACTGAAGCTTTCTTT.

The J gene is TRBJ2-1, the V gene TRBV14, with D possibly being TRBD1 (6 bases). Germline V gene data show CDR1 as SGHDN and CDR2 as FVKESK. With 1 base removed from V and 4 bases from J, the gap between germline ends came to 14 bases. The CDR3 is made up of 16 amino acids. The CDR3 loop reads CASSQGRRQAYNEQFF. The CDR3 DNA is TGTGCCAGCAGCCAAGGTCGGAGACAGGCTTACAATGAGCAGTTCTTC.

V and J are TRBV5-1 and TRBJ1-1; a weak D match, TRBD1 (5 bases). Germline V gene data show CDR1 as SGHRS and CDR2 as YFSETQ. With 4 bases removed from V and 0 bases from J, the gap between germline ends came to 10 bases. This CDR3 comprises 14 residues. The CDR3 DNA sequence: TGCGCCAGCAGCGCGGACACACTGAACACTGAAGCTTTCTTT. This sequence encodes CASSADTLNTEAFF. Full variable domain (remainder filled in from reference TRBV5-1 and TRBJ1-1): KAGVTQTPRYLIKTRGQQVTLSCSPISGHRSVSWYQQTPGQGLQFLFEYFSETQRNKGNFPGRFSGRQFSNSRSEMNVSTLELGDSALYLCASSADTLNTEAFFGQGTRLTVV.

The chain joins TRBV5-6 to TRBJ1-2, with D uncertain. V lost 2 bases and J lost 7, with 9 bases in between. The germline CDR1 and CDR2 sequences are SGHDT and YYEEEE. The CDR3 is 12 amino acids. CDR3 protein: CASSFSPSGYTF. CDR3 sequence (DNA): TGTGCCAGCAGCTTTTCCCCCTCTGGCTACACCTTC.

J is TRBJ1-3 and V is TRBV18; TRBD1 matches at 10 bases. The CDR3 contains 17 residues. V dropped 0 bases and J dropped 4; count of bases not matched to a gene: 6. Germline assignment: CDR1 KGHSH and CDR2 LQKENI. CDR3 bases: TGTGCCAGCTCACCACCGGGACAGGGGTCGGCGGGAAACACCATATATTTT. This gives the protein CASSPPGQGSAGNTIYF.

The rearrangement links TRBV5-5 to TRBJ1-5; D is possibly TRBD1 (5 bases). This CDR3 has 13 amino acids. The germline gives CDR1 SGHKS, CDR2 YYEKEE (reference sequence). V was pared by 3 bases and J by 7 bases, with 11 bases between. As DNA, the CDR3 is TGTGCCAGCAGCTCTCTTGCAGGGCAGCCCCAGCATTTT. Amino acids: CASSSLAGQPQHF.

Only one count was recorded for this clone. The chain recombines TRBV7-2 with TRBJ1-5, with D perhaps TRBD1 (6 bases). Germline CDR1 is SGHTA and CDR2 is FQGNSA. CDR3 length equals 15 residues. V lost 6 bases to trimming and J lost 0 bases, with 12 bases between them. The CDR3 region has the DNA TGTGCCAGCAGTAAACAGGGCCTTAGCAATCAGCCCCAGCATTTT. Translation gives CASSKQGLSNQPQHF.

The chain recombines TRBV7-8 with TRBJ1-1; D is ambiguous. The V and J ends lost 3 bases and 0 bases respectively, with 8 bases between them. Germline V lookup: CDR1 SGHVS, CDR2 FQNEAQ. The CDR3 is made up of 14 amino acids. This CDR3 is CASSLEIMNTEAFF. In DNA, the CDR3 is TGTGCCAGCAGCTTGGAGATCATGAACACTGAAGCTTTCTTT.